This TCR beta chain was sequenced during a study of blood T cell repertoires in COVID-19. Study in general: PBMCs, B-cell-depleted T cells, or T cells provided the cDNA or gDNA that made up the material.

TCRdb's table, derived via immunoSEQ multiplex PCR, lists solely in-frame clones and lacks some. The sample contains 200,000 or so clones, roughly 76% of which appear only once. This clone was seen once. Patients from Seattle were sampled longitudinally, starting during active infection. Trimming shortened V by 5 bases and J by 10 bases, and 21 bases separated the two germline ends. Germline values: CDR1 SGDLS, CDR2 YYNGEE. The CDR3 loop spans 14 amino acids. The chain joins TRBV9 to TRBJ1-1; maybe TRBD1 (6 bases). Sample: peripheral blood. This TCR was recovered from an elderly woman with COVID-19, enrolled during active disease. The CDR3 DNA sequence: TGTGCCAGCAGGCCACTACAGGGCGCGGTGGGAGCTTTCTTT. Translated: CASRPLQGAVGAFF.